The 6 T cell receptor beta chains in this list originate from one sample, sequenced in a study of blood T cell dynamics during melanoma immunotherapy. Sequencing was performed with immunoSEQ multiplex PCR; in TCRdb, only in-frame clones are kept and a portion is missing. Here the sample spans 7,000 or so clones, about 80% being singletons. The time point denotes: pre-treatment baseline. Sequenced material: blood, taken from a patient treated with checkpoint blockade. These receptor sequences come from a human donor with melanoma.

The chain carries TRBV11-2 and TRBJ1-4; 7 bases line up with TRBD1. CDR3 length: 15 residues. CDR1 and CDR2 (germline): SGHAT, FQNNGV. The V and J ends lost 2 bases and 0 bases, in that order; junction bases with no gene match: 0. The CDR3 DNA sequence: TGTGCCAGCAGCTTACAGGGGGCAACTAATGAAAAACTGTTTTTT. This codes for CASSLQGATNEKLFF.

The chain joins TRBV18 to TRBJ2-7; D is possibly TRBD1 (6 bases). Germline V gene data show CDR1 as KGHSH and CDR2 as LQKENI. The CDR3 extends over 15 amino acids. V lost 3 bases and J 2 bases, leaving 14 bases between the germline ends. The CDR3 sequence: CASSPTTGETYEQYF. As DNA, the CDR3 is TGTGCCAGCTCACCCACGACAGGTGAGACCTACGAGCAGTACTTC. Full variable domain (rest looked up from reference TRBV18 and TRBJ2-7): NAGVMQNPRHLVRRRGQEARLRCSPMKGHSHVYWYRQLPEEGLKFMVYLQKENIIDESGMPKERFSAEFPKEGPSILRIQQVVRGDSAAYFCASSPTTGETYEQYFGPGTRLTVT.

The chain is built from TRBV5-6 and TRBJ1-4; D is ambiguous. The CDR3 covers 14 residues. V gave up 1 base and J gave up 6 bases, with 10 bases separating them. The germline V gene encodes CDR1 SGHDT and CDR2 YYEEEE. CDR3 bases: TGTGCCAGCAGCTTGCGCGCCGTATATGAAAAACTGTTTTTT. Amino acids: CASSLRAVYEKLFF.

The sample holds one count of this clone. V and J are TRBV19 and TRBJ1-5, with D uncertain. The length of the CDR3 is 13 residues. Trimming took 3 bases from V and 7 from J, leaving 10 bases between them. Per the germline V gene, CDR1 is LNHDA and CDR2 is SQIVND (reference sequence). CDR3 loop: CASSIGTGQPQHF. The CDR3 nucleotides are TGTGCCAGTAGTATTGGTACTGGGCAGCCCCAGCATTTT.

This clone was counted between two and nine times. The chain links TRBV2 to TRBJ1-2; 8 positions agree with TRBD1. Germline V gives CDR1 SNHLY, CDR2 FYNNEI. V was clipped by 4 bases and J by 6 bases; unmatched bases: 7. The CDR3 length is 14 residues. The CDR3 reads CASSGRTGLHGYTF. Here the CDR3 DNA reads TGTGCCAGCAGTGGACGGACAGGGCTGCATGGCTACACCTTC.

V and J are TRBV4-1 and TRBJ2-3, with D uncertain. The CDR3 has 16 amino acids. Germline CDR1 and CDR2: MGHRA and YSYEKL. V was trimmed by 1 base and J by 4 bases, leaving 15 bases between them. CDR3: CASSQVALILADTQYF. The CDR3 DNA reads as TGCGCCAGCAGCCAAGTCGCCCTAATCTTGGCAGATACGCAGTATTTT.